Here is one TCR beta chain with its context. The target antigen is unknown. Sequencing used immunoSEQ multiplex PCR; TCRdb keeps in-frame clones, though not all of them. This table has some 76,000 clones, under 90% appearing once. The sample belongs to a study of identifying expanded T cells in peripheral blood. Study results and limitations: Variance in clone template counts between roughly two-week samples significantly increased with total template count across all healthy donors.

The CDR3 is made up of 12 amino acids. V lost 4 bases and J lost 0, with 4 bases in between. Germline-derived CDR1 and CDR2 are LNHDA and SQIVND (reference sequence). This sequence originates from a person aged 18 to 70 in good health. The sequencing sample was made of blood. The chain uses TRBV19 and TRBJ2-7; D not resolved. As DNA, the CDR3 is TGTGCCAGTAGTAGCGACTCCTACGAGCAGTACTTC. It encodes CASSSDSYEQYF.